Below are 24 T cell receptor beta chains sequenced from a single sample in a study of CD8+CD57+ T cells in acquired aplastic anemia. The TCR beta profiling, which covered VDJ combination and CDR3 sequence, was carried out using genomic DNA as the template. One entry per CDR3 protein results from TCRdb running MiXCR on the reads. The top ten clones hold 3.5% to 4.5% of a sample with about 400,000 distinct CDR3 sequences, under 80% of them seen once. Input material: sorted CD4+, CD8+, or CD8+CD57+ T cells (not recorded which) from PBMCs. The receptors come from a human donor in good health, serving as a control.

This clonotype was seen only a few times. This chain links TRBV7-9 with TRBJ2-7; D may match TRBD1 or TRBD2 (5 bases each). This CDR3 comprises 14 residues. Trimming took 5 bases from V and 6 from J, leaving 17 bases between them. Germline CDR1 and CDR2: SEHNR and FQNEAQ (reference sequence). CDR3 coding DNA: TGTGCCAGCAGCCGAACCGGGACGATGTCCGAGCAGTACTTC. Encoded protein: CASSRTGTMSEQYF. Based on the CDR3 plus reference TRBV7-9 and TRBJ2-7, the full variable domain is DTGVSQNPRHKITKRGQNVTFRCDPISEHNRLYWYRQTLGQGPEFLTYFQNEAQLEKSRLLSDRFSAERPKGSFSTLEIQRTEQGDSAMYLCASSRTGTMSEQYFGPGTRLTVT.

This clonotype was counted between two and nine times. The chain employs TRBV30 and TRBJ1-4, with a tentative D call TRBD1 (6 bases). Germline CDR1 is GTSNPN and CDR2 is SVGIG (reference sequence). This CDR3 is built from 14 residues. V was shortened by 2 bases and J by 8 bases, with 15 bases between the two germline ends. The CDR3 loop reads CAWSPQGLKEKLFF. As DNA, the CDR3 is TGTGCCTGGAGTCCACAGGGTCTGAAAGAAAAACTGTTTTTT.

The rearrangement links TRBV7-8 to TRBJ2-5; perhaps D is TRBD1 or TRBD2 (5 bases each). V shed 8 bases and J shed 10 bases, with 14 bases lying between them. The germline CDR1 and CDR2 sequences are SGHVS and FQNEAQ. The CDR3 has 11 residues. The CDR3 DNA follows: TGTGCCAGCGGGTACCGGGGCGACCAGTACTTC. Translating it yields CASGYRGDQYF.

The CDR3 protein is CASTRLTSLPSYNEQFF. CDR3 bases: TGCGCCAGCACTAGGTTAACTAGCTTACCCTCCTACAATGAGCAGTTCTTC. The chain links TRBV10-2 to TRBJ2-1; a weak D match, TRBD2 (6 bases). The CDR3 totals 17 residues. V was shortened by 7 bases and J by 0 bases, with 19 bases between the two germline ends. Germline CDR1 reads WSHSY; CDR2 reads SAAADI.

This clonotype showed up many times. This chain connects TRBV6-6 to TRBJ1-4; D remains ambiguous. CDR1 and CDR2 (germline): MNHNY, SVGAGI (reference sequence). V was shortened by 7 bases and J by 3 bases, with 12 bases between the two germline ends. CDR3 size: 14 residues. This CDR3 is CASTGRASNEKLFF. CDR3 nucleotide sequence: TGTGCCAGCACCGGAAGGGCTTCTAATGAAAAACTGTTTTTT.

V and J are TRBV19 and TRBJ2-7; 8 bases agree with TRBD1. The CDR3 spans 14 residues. Germline lookup yields CDR1 LNHDA and CDR2 SQIVND (reference sequence). With V trimmed by 4 bases and J by 5 bases, 7 bases remained unmatched. The CDR3 sequence is CASSTGQGFHEQYF. The CDR3 DNA reads TGTGCCAGTAGTACAGGACAGGGATTCCACGAGCAGTACTTC.

This clonotype was detected only once. The chain links TRBV29-1 to TRBJ2-7; D is unresolved. This CDR3 has 12 amino acids. Germline assignment: CDR1 SQVTM and CDR2 ANQGSEA. CDR3 DNA sequence: TGCGGCGTTGAGGTCTGGGGCTACGAGCAGTACGTC. As protein: CGVEVWGYEQYV.

The J gene is TRBJ2-1, the V gene TRBV7-2, with D possibly matching TRBD1 (6 bases). The J call is in doubt because the DNA end fits TRBJ2-5 better. This CDR3 comprises 14 residues. Germline CDR1 SGHTA, CDR2 FQGNSA. The DNA for the CDR3 is TGTGCCAGCAGAATAGAGACAGGTGAAGAGACCCAGTACTTC. As protein: CASRIETGEETQYF.

This clonotype was seen only a few times. The CDR3 loop is CASVTTGSNYGYTF. The CDR3, as DNA: TGTGCCAGCGTTACGACAGGGAGTAACTATGGCTACACCTTC. V is TRBV25-1 and J is TRBJ1-2, with TRBD1 matching 7 bases. CDR1 is MGHDK, CDR2 SYGVNS, per germline. V shed 8 bases, J shed 1 base, and the junction held 7 bases outside the gene matches. The CDR3 loop spans 14 amino acids.

The table lists this clonotype with a count of one. This chain joins TRBV11-1 and TRBJ2-7; tentative D call: TRBD1 (6 bases). This CDR3 region has 15 residues. V was cut by 5 bases and J by 2 bases, with 16 bases left in between. Per the germline V gene, CDR1 is SGHAT and CDR2 is FQDESV (reference sequence). CDR3 bases: TGTGCCAGCAGCGTAGGGGACAAGCTAGCCTACGAGCAGTACTTC. It codes for CASSVGDKLAYEQYF.

Turning to this clonotype: It is likely a read error, because the conserved phenylalanine at the end of the CDR3 is missing. It is unclear where the CDR3 begins or ends on the DNA, so no DNA is shown, and the CDR3 is as TCRdb lists it. The rearrangement links TRBV19 to TRBJ1-5; the table's D call TRBD1 went unverified against the DNA. The germline gives CDR1 LNHDA, CDR2 SQIVND (reference sequence). With termini counted, the CDR3 has 14 amino acids. The CDR3 reads CASISAGGHHPHHV.

The J gene is TRBJ1-6, the V gene TRBV20-1, with D possibly being TRBD1 (6 bases). Trimming pared 4 bases from V and 5 bases from J, leaving 21 bases between. The CDR3 extends over 17 amino acids. Germline V CDR1 and CDR2: DFQATT, SNEGSKA (reference sequence). The chain's CDR3 is CSATPPDRVNHNSPLHF. The CDR3 coding sequence is TGCAGTGCTACGCCCCCGGACAGAGTCAACCATAATTCACCCCTCCACTTT.

This sequence joins TRBV11-2 and TRBJ2-3; 7 positions agree with TRBD1. The germline gives CDR1 SGHAT, CDR2 FQNNGV. CDR3 length equals 14 residues. Losses at the gene ends were 6 bases for V and 4 bases for J; bases not matched to a gene: 7. In nucleotides, the CDR3 is TGTGCCAGCAGTCAACAAGACAGGGCAGATACGCAGTATTTT. This encodes CASSQQDRADTQYF.

This clonotype was seen repeatedly, ten times or more. The chain couples TRBV5-4 to TRBJ1-4, with D maybe TRBD1 (5 bases). V shed 5 bases and J shed 5 bases, with 13 bases lying between them. This CDR3 has 14 amino acids. The V gene's germline CDR1 is SGHNT and CDR2 YYREEE (reference sequence). Here the CDR3 reads CASRPAGQNEKLFF. CDR3 in DNA: TGTGCCAGCAGACCCGCGGGGCAGAATGAAAAACTGTTTTTT.

There are many counts of this clonotype. The chain joins TRBV5-1 to TRBJ1-2, with a tentative D call TRBD1 (6 bases). Germline CDR1 reads SGHRS; CDR2 reads YFSETQ. The V gene lost 1 base and the J gene lost 6 bases, with 10 bases spanning the gap. The CDR3 spans 13 residues. The DNA of the CDR3 is TGCGCCAGCAGCTTGTCTACAGGGAATGGCTACACCTTC. Translation gives CASSLSTGNGYTF.

Note on this clonotype: One end of the junction fails to match germline, which may point to a read error. The chain carries TRBV10-3 and TRBJ1-2; possibly TRBD1 for D (5 bases). CDR3 length equals 14 residues. The germline V gene has CDR1 ENHRY and CDR2 SYGVKD. CDR3 DNA sequence: TGTGCCATCAGTCAGCCCGACACGAGCACAGGTACGCCGTTC. Its protein product is CAISQPDTSTGTPF.

This sequence joins TRBV15 and TRBJ1-1, with D tentatively TRBD1 (5 bases). Germline V gene data show CDR1 as LNHNV and CDR2 as YYDKDF (reference sequence). The V end was cut by 5 bases, the J end by 6 bases, with 19 bases between. The CDR3 contains 15 residues. This CDR3 reads CATSPTTLRQSEAFF. CDR3 in DNA: TGTGCCACCAGCCCAACTACCCTTCGACAGTCTGAAGCTTTCTTT.

This rearrangement joins TRBV9 to TRBJ2-1; no reliable D call. CDR3 length: 14 residues. Trimming took 3 bases from V and 7 from J, leaving 14 bases between them. The germline V gene encodes CDR1 SGDLS and CDR2 YYNGEE. The CDR3, as DNA: TGTGCCAGCAGCGCCCCCCCAGCGACGAATGAGCAGTTCTTC. Protein sequence: CASSAPPATNEQFF.

Worth noting for this clonotype: No conserved phenylalanine or tryptophan is present at the end of the CDR3, so a read error is the likely explanation. The limits of the CDR3 on the DNA are not certain, so only TCRdb's listed CDR3 is given. The V and J genes are TRBV7-9 and TRBJ2-7; no check of the table's D call, TRBD2, against the DNA was made. The CDR3 totals 13 residues, both ends included. The V gene's germline CDR1 is SEHNR and CDR2 FQNEAQ (reference sequence). CDR3 region: CASRRHYRDQTDT.

This clonotype was found many times. The V call is TRBV20-1, the J call TRBJ1-4; D not certain. The CDR3 consists of 12 residues. Germline loops: CDR1 DFQATT, CDR2 SNEGSKA (reference sequence). Trimming cost V 3 bases and J 5 bases, with 7 bases left between them. DNA for the CDR3: TGCAGTGCTAGTGGGAGCAATGAAAAACTGTTTTTT. Translation: CSASGSNEKLFF.

The chain is built from TRBV7-3 and TRBJ2-3, with D possibly being TRBD2 (6 bases). Between the trimmed V and J ends, which lost 2 bases and 6 bases, there was a span of 18 bases. Germline CDR1 and CDR2: SGHTA and FQGTGA. The CDR3 is 16 amino acids. This CDR3 reads CASSLLGRGEVDTQYF. DNA for the CDR3: TGTGCCAGCAGCTTATTAGGGAGAGGGGAGGTGGATACGCAGTATTTT.

The chain combines TRBV7-2 with TRBJ1-1; TRBD1 is a possible D gene (5 bases). This CDR3 is built from 17 residues. Trimming removed 6 bases from V and 10 bases from J, with 30 bases in between. From germline, CDR1 is SGHTA and CDR2 FQGNSA. The CDR3 region has the DNA TGTGCCAGCAGTGTAGGTGCAGGGTCGGGACGTAGCTCTGTAGCTTTCTTT. It specifies CASSVGAGSGRSSVAFF.

Details on this clonotype: It is likely a read error, because the conserved phenylalanine at the end of the CDR3 is missing. Because the CDR3's place on the DNA is in doubt, the DNA is left out and the CDR3 is given as listed by TCRdb. The rearrangement links TRBV11-1 to TRBJ1-2; TRBD1 is the table's D call and was not checked against the DNA. From germline, CDR1 is SGHAT and CDR2 FQDESV (reference sequence). The CDR3 totals 12 residues, both ends included. Here the CDR3 reads CASSVPGTESRM.

In this sample, this clonotype turned up a few times. This rearrangement joins TRBV7-8 to TRBJ2-1, with D tentatively TRBD2 (6 bases). V was pared by 5 bases and J by 9 bases, with 14 bases between. The germline V gene has CDR1 SGHVS and CDR2 FQNEAQ. CDR3 size: 13 residues. The CDR3 DNA is TGTGCCAGCAGCCCTGACGGAGGGACTGAGCAGTTCTTC. It is translated as CASSPDGGTEQFF.